A selection of T cell receptor beta chains follows, all from one sample in a study of T cell responses to AZD1222 COVID-19 vaccine. Produced via immunoSEQ multiplex PCR; TCRdb's table is partial and in-frame only. The repertoire consists of 77,000 or so clones, with about 90% occurring once and the leading ten covering 6% to 8.5%. Source: peripheral blood, taken on day 0 of MenACWY control vaccination. The receptor source for this set is an adult in good health. The CDR3 runs from the conserved cysteine through the conserved F or W. A D gene is named only where the DNA matches it firmly. A row's size may be missing; if present it is once, few, many or a size class.

V	size	J	D	CDR3	DNA
TRBV6-1	NA	TRBJ2-6	TRBD1	CASSVQGAAGANVLTF	TGTGCCAGCAGTGTCCAGGGGGCTGCTGGGGCCAACGTCCTGACTTTC
TRBV18	NA	TRBJ2-3	NA	CASSPPKGRPTSTDTQYF	TGTGCCAGCTCACCCCCCAAGGGCAGGCCTACTAGCACAGATACGCAGTATTTT
TRBV6-2/TRBV6-3	NA	TRBJ2-1	NA	CASSQTHIGEQFF	TGTGCCAGCAGCCAGACCCACATCGGGGAGCAGTTCTTC
TRBV7-2	once	TRBJ2-3	TRBD2	CASSLDGRGGPDTQYF	TGTGCCAGCAGCTTAGATGGGCGGGGGGGCCCCGATACGCAGTATTTT
TRBV6-6	NA	TRBJ2-7	NA	CASSFTEVEQYF	TGTGCCAGCAGTTTCACGGAGGTCGAGCAGTACTTC
TRBV3-1/TRBV3-2	NA	TRBJ2-7	TRBD2	CASSQDARSRTSGDEQYF	TGTGCCAGCAGCCAAGATGCTCGGTCGCGGACTAGCGGGGACGAGCAGTACTTC
TRBV7-3	NA	TRBJ1-1	NA	CASSKGSANTEAFF	TGTGCCAGCAGTAAGGGGTCTGCTAACACTGAAGCTTTCTTT
TRBV24-1	NA	TRBJ2-3	TRBD2	CATSPVTSGGHTDTQYF	TGTGCCACCAGTCCGGTAACTAGCGGGGGGCACACAGATACGCAGTATTTT
TRBV5-5	few	TRBJ2-3	TRBD2	CASSPLAGSTDTQYF	TGTGCCAGCAGCCCACTAGCGGGAAGCACAGATACGCAGTATTTT
TRBV11-2	NA	TRBJ2-1	NA	CASSANVADGSNEQFF	TGTGCCAGCAGCGCAAATGTAGCGGATGGGTCCAATGAGCAGTTCTTC
TRBV7-8	NA	TRBJ2-7	TRBD2	CASSSPGGREQYF	TGTGCCAGCAGCTCCCCGGGAGGGCGGGAGCAGTACTTC
TRBV7-2	NA	TRBJ2-2	NA	CASSPGGLGTGELFF	TGTGCCAGCAGCCCAGGGGGGCTTGGGACGGGGGAGCTGTTTTTT
TRBV7-2	NA	TRBJ2-5	TRBD2	CASSLDLAGGFEETQYF	TGTGCCAGCAGCTTAGACTTAGCGGGAGGGTTCGAAGAGACCCAGTACTTC
TRBV7-2	NA	TRBJ2-7	NA	CASSLVGRGAGEAGVQYF	TGTGCCAGCAGCTTAGTCGGGCGGGGTGCCGGTGAGGCCGGAGTGCAGTACTTC
TRBV10-1	NA	TRBJ1-1	NA	CASSDRDGSEAFF	TGCGCCAGCAGTGACAGGGACGGTTCTGAAGCTTTCTTT